Detailed here is one T cell receptor beta chain. The data were obtained in a study of blood T cell repertoires in COVID-19. In the original analysis: Amplification with reference gene primers provided the estimates of nucleated cell counts. The protocol was immunoSEQ multiplex PCR, while the TCRdb copy is restricted to in-frame clones and leaves out a portion. D and trimming were read from the DNA, whereas the V and J calls and clone size are those reported in that table. The data show 150,000 or so clones, with about 86% seen just once and approximately 2.9% held by the top ten. CDR1 is LGHNT and CDR2 is FRNRAP in the germline V gene. V was trimmed by 5 bases and J by 1 base, leaving 17 bases between them. The CDR3 has 16 residues.

The rearrangement joins TRBV12-5 to TRBJ1-2, with D perhaps matching TRBD1 (6 bases). Specimen: peripheral blood. This clonotype was obtained from an elderly woman with acute or convalescent COVID-19. The CDR3 is CASGTRTVWDNYGYTF. The CDR3 region has the DNA TGTGCTAGTGGTACTCGGACAGTTTGGGATAACTATGGCTACACCTTC.